This T cell receptor (beta chain) originates from a study of cytomegalovirus exposure and HLA in healthy donors. Vbeta (60) and Jbeta (13) primers were used in the PCR. Clones were read by immunoSEQ multiplex PCR, and TCRdb kept only the in-frame ones, dropping some. The top ten clones hold roughly 8.9% of a sample with about 43,000 clones, around 64% of them seen once. This sequence was found in a human donor in good health. The sequenced sample consisted of PBMCs.

This CDR3 reads CAISESLTGHLGNNEQFF. The CDR3 DNA is TGTGCCATCAGTGAGTCCCTTACGGGACACCTCGGCAACAATGAGCAGTTCTTC. V is TRBV10-3 and J is TRBJ2-1; D is perhaps TRBD1 (6 bases). V lost 0 bases and J 5 bases, leaving 20 bases between the germline ends. Germline assignment: CDR1 ENHRY and CDR2 SYGVKD. This CDR3 is built from 18 residues.